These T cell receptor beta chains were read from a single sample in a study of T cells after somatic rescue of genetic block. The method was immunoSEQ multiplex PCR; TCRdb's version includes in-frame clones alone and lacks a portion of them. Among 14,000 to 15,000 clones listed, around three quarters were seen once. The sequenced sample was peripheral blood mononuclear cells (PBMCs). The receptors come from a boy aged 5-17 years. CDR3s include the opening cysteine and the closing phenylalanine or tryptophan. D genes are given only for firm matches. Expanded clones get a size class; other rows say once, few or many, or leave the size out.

cdr3_nt: TGTGCCAGCAGTTTATCAGGGAGTGGGACAGATACGCAGTATTTT
cdr3_aa: CASSLSGSGTDTQYF
clone_size: .
d_call: .
j_call: TRBJ2-3
v_call: TRBV28

cdr3_nt: TGTGCCAGCAGCAAAGGGACAGGGACGGGGGTGGTAGCCAAAAACATTCAGTACTTC
cdr3_aa: CASSKGTGTGVVAKNIQYF
clone_size: .
d_call: .
j_call: TRBJ2-4
v_call: TRBV21-1

cdr3_nt: TGCGCCAGCAGAGGCGGGGGAATCTCCTACGAGCAGTACTTC
cdr3_aa: CASRGGGISYEQYF
clone_size: .
d_call: TRBD2
j_call: TRBJ2-7
v_call: TRBV5-1

cdr3_nt: TGTGCCAGCAGGAAGCGGGGGAACTCCTACGAGCAGTACTTC
cdr3_aa: CASRKRGNSYEQYF
clone_size: .
d_call: TRBD2
j_call: TRBJ2-7
v_call: TRBV6-5

cdr3_nt: TGCGCCAGCAGCTTGGTGCACCACCTCACCGGGGAGCTGTTTTTT
cdr3_aa: CASSLVHHLTGELFF
clone_size: .
d_call: .
j_call: TRBJ2-2
v_call: TRBV5-1

cdr3_nt: TGTGCCAGCAGCCATACCTCTAGGGGCGTGGTGACAGATACGCAGTATTTT
cdr3_aa: CASSHTSRGVVTDTQYF
clone_size: .
d_call: .
j_call: TRBJ2-3
v_call: TRBV11-2

cdr3_nt: TGTGCCAGCAGCCAACTAGCGGGAGTCTACAATGAGCAGTTCTTC
cdr3_aa: CASSQLAGVYNEQFF
clone_size: few
d_call: TRBD2
j_call: TRBJ2-1
v_call: TRBV4-2

cdr3_nt: TGTGCCAGCTCACTGGATACGAACTATGGCTACACCTTC
cdr3_aa: CASSLDTNYGYTF
clone_size: .
d_call: .
j_call: TRBJ1-2
v_call: TRBV18

cdr3_nt: TGTGCCAGCAGTTTATATCCACCTCCCACAGGGGAGCTGTTTTTT
cdr3_aa: CASSLYPPPTGELFF
clone_size: once
d_call: .
j_call: TRBJ2-2
v_call: TRBV28

cdr3_nt: TGTGCCAGCAGCGTAGGACAGAACTACGAGCAGTACTTC
cdr3_aa: CASSVGQNYEQYF
clone_size: .
d_call: .
j_call: TRBJ2-7
v_call: TRBV9

cdr3_nt: TGTGCCAGCGTGCCCGACCATTCTTACACTGAAGCTTTCTTT
cdr3_aa: CASVPDHSYTEAFF
clone_size: .
d_call: .
j_call: TRBJ1-1
v_call: TRBV11-2

cdr3_nt: TGTGCCATCAGTGATCGGGGGATTAACAGGGAATGCACCTTC
cdr3_aa: CAISDRGINRECTF
clone_size: .
d_call: .
j_call: TRBJ1-2
v_call: TRBV10-3

cdr3_nt: TGTGCCTGGAGTCAACCCGTCGGGGGCTTCCCGAACACCGGGGAGCTGTTTTTT
cdr3_aa: CAWSQPVGGFPNTGELFF
clone_size: .
d_call: .
j_call: TRBJ2-2
v_call: TRBV30

cdr3_nt: TGTGCCAGCAGCTTAAGCCCTACTAGCGGGGGGACTTCTCGGGATACGCAGTATTTT
cdr3_aa: CASSLSPTSGGTSRDTQYF
clone_size: .
d_call: TRBD2
j_call: TRBJ2-3
v_call: TRBV7-6

cdr3_nt: TGTGCCAGCAGTGTGGGACTAGCGGGAGCGTGGGAGCAGTACTTC
cdr3_aa: CASSVGLAGAWEQYF
clone_size: .
d_call: TRBD2
j_call: TRBJ2-7
v_call: TRBV28

cdr3_nt: TGTGCCAGCAGTACTCAGGGGGCCTCCTACAATGAGCAGTTCTTC
cdr3_aa: CASSTQGASYNEQFF
clone_size: .
d_call: TRBD1
j_call: TRBJ2-1
v_call: TRBV28

cdr3_nt: TGTGCCAGCAGCTTCAGGTGGACAGACGCGAACACCGGGGAGCTGTTTTTT
cdr3_aa: CASSFRWTDANTGELFF
clone_size: .
d_call: .
j_call: TRBJ2-2
v_call: TRBV5-5

cdr3_nt: TGTGCCAGCAGTTTGGGATCGACGGGAAGGCGGGAGACCCAGTACTTC
cdr3_aa: CASSLGSTGRRETQYF
clone_size: .
d_call: .
j_call: TRBJ2-5
v_call: TRBV28

cdr3_nt: TGTGCCAGCAGCTTCCCGGGACTAGGGGTAGAGCAGTTCTTC
cdr3_aa: CASSFPGLGVEQFF
clone_size: .
d_call: TRBD2
j_call: TRBJ2-1
v_call: TRBV7-6

cdr3_nt: TGTGCCAGCTCACAACGTGAAGGGGGCAATGAAAAACTGTTTTTT
cdr3_aa: CASSQREGGNEKLFF
clone_size: .
d_call: TRBD1
j_call: TRBJ1-4
v_call: TRBV18